Sequencing of this T cell receptor beta chain was carried out in a study of T-cell memory formation after mild COVID-19. Findings of the study overall: For contracting clones, CD4+ ones sat mainly in CM and EM, CD8+ in EMRA. A second wave expanding day 15 to 37 was CD4+-biased; contracting clones were balanced. Memory sampled before infection contained some responding clones, suggesting cross-reactive memory joined.

This clonotype has ten or more counts. Its antigen is unknown. Trimming left V 3 bases short and J 5 bases short, with 17 bases between. In germline, CDR1 is SGHRS, CDR2 YFSETQ. The CDR3 has 16 amino acids. Via MiXCR, TCRdb re-called the 5' RACE reads, giving one row per CDR3 protein. The sample lists approximately 290,000 distinct CDR3 sequences, 15% occurring once. The source is a man aged 18 to 35 who had mild COVID-19 (a few samples of this study predate the infection). Cell type and time point are not known. J is TRBJ2-2 and V is TRBV5-1, with a tentative D call TRBD2 (7 bases). Sequencing was performed on PBMCs or a T cell subset sorted from them (not recorded which). For the CDR3, the DNA is TGCGCCAGCAGCTCCCCAATCGGGGGGCGGACCGGGGAGCTGTTTTTT. Translating gives CASSSPIGGRTGELFF.